The clone carrying this TCR beta chain was observed once. No antigen is known for it. With 5 bases removed from V and 1 base from J, the gap between germline ends came to 11 bases. In germline, CDR1 is WNHNN, CDR2 SYGVQD (reference sequence). The CDR3 extends over 14 amino acids. The data derive from a study of T cell responses to AZD1222 COVID-19 vaccine. Study-level findings and limits: In all cases, repertoires were sampled only after the peak T cell response. Elevations in Spike-specific TCR breadth and depth followed administration of two AZD1222 doses.

Generated by immunoSEQ multiplex PCR, the TCRdb table keeps only in-frame clones and is missing some. The table includes under 95,000 clones, roughly nine tenths detected once. This specimen was peripheral blood, taken on day 0 of AZD1222 vaccination. This chain links TRBV10-1 with TRBJ1-1, with a tentative D call TRBD1 (6 bases). This receptor was obtained from an adult in good health. The CDR3 sequence is CASSRGQPNTEAFF. DNA of the CDR3: TGCGCCAGCAGTAGAGGACAGCCGAACACTGAAGCTTTCTTT.